What follows are 24 T cell receptor beta chains derived from one specimen sequenced in a study of T cells in tuberculosis. Clones were sequenced by immunoSEQ multiplex PCR, and TCRdb holds only the in-frame ones, with some missing. The sample has 30,000 to 40,000 clones; 94% are singletons. The time point denotes: new active TB diagnosis, blood taken before or within 7 days of starting treatment. The material was PBMCs, obtained at tuberculosis diagnosis. Receptors originate from an adult with tuberculosis.

This CDR3 reads CASSIDRTLPENTEAFF. Here the CDR3 DNA reads TGTGCCAGTAGTATAGATAGAACCCTCCCCGAGAACACTGAAGCTTTCTTT. V is TRBV19 and J is TRBJ1-1; the D is unclear. Germline V gene lookup returns CDR1 LNHDA and CDR2 SQIVND (reference sequence). The CDR3 spans 17 residues. V dropped 0 bases and J dropped 1 base, with 15 bases sitting between them.

This clone rates as medium-sized. The chain uses TRBV10-1 and TRBJ2-7; 7 bases fit TRBD2. The length of the CDR3 is 15 residues. Per germline, CDR1 WNHNN and CDR2 SYGVQD (reference sequence). The V and J ends lost 2 bases and 3 bases, in that order; junction bases with no gene match: 7. The CDR3 loop is CASSEGQRGLYEQYF. CDR3 sequence (DNA): TGCGCCAGCAGTGAGGGCCAGCGGGGACTCTACGAGCAGTACTTC.

Here the CDR3 reads CATMVGGAPNEKLFF. Written as DNA, the CDR3 is TGTGCCACCATGGTCGGGGGGGCACCTAATGAAAAACTGTTTTTT. The V gene is TRBV2, the J gene TRBJ1-4, with D tentatively TRBD1 (6 bases). The V gene's germline CDR1 is SNHLY and CDR2 FYNNEI. The V end lost 10 bases, the J end lost 3 bases, and 18 bases lay between the germline ends. This CDR3 comprises 15 residues. The full variable domain, rest sourced from reference TRBV2 and TRBJ1-4, is EPEVTQTPSHQVTQMGQEVILRCVPISNHLYFYWYRQILGQKVEFLVSFYNNEISEKSEIFDDQFSVERPDGSNFTLKIRSTKLEDSAMYFCATMVGGAPNEKLFFGSGTQLSVL.

Concerning this clone itself: Germline and junction disagree at one end, which may indicate a read error. The chain employs TRBV9 and TRBJ2-1; 12 bases line up with TRBD1. The CDR3 spans 15 residues. Germline assignment: CDR1 SGDLS and CDR2 YYNGEE. The CDR3 is CASTVGQGAYTEQFF. The CDR3 DNA follows: TGTGCCAGCACCGTGGGACAGGGGGCTTACACTGAGCAGTTCTTC.

In its sample, this clone was seen once. This rearrangement joins TRBV9 to TRBJ2-7; 12 bases map to TRBD1. The CDR3 has 16 amino acids. V dropped 3 bases and J dropped 7; count of bases not matched to a gene: 11. CDR1 and CDR2 from the germline V gene are SGDLS and YYNGEE. This chain's CDR3 is CASSALWGQGAREQYF. CDR3 coding DNA: TGTGCCAGCAGCGCATTATGGGGACAGGGGGCGAGGGAGCAGTACTTC.

V is TRBV19 and J is TRBJ2-2; the D is unclear. The CDR3 contains 11 residues. Germline V CDR1 and CDR2: LNHDA, SQIVND (reference sequence). Trimming removed 3 bases at V and 6 bases at J, with 2 bases between. The CDR3 protein is CASSIAGELFF. In nucleotides, the CDR3 is TGTGCCAGTAGTATCGCCGGGGAGCTGTTTTTT.

The J gene is TRBJ2-3, the V gene TRBV7-6, with 9 bases fitting TRBD1. Germline-derived CDR1 and CDR2 are SGHVS and FNYEAQ. Losses at the gene ends were 4 bases for V and 3 bases for J; bases not matched to a gene: 5. This CDR3 has 15 residues. The DNA of the CDR3 is TGTGCCAGCAGCTCACAGGGGGCCGGAACAGATACGCAGTATTTT. Translating it yields CASSSQGAGTDTQYF.

The CDR3: CASSPFEGANYGYTF. The CDR3 bases are TGTGCCAGCTCACCATTCGAGGGGGCTAACTATGGCTACACCTTC. This chain joins TRBV18 and TRBJ1-2, with D possibly TRBD1 on 6 matching bases. This CDR3 is built from 15 residues. Trimming cost V 2 bases and J 0 bases, with 10 bases left between them. Germline V gives CDR1 KGHSH, CDR2 LQKENI.

CDR3 in DNA: TGTGCCAGCAGCTCGGGACAGGGCATCGAAAAGACAGATACGCAGTATTTT. It codes for CASSSGQGIEKTDTQYF. The chain combines TRBV13 with TRBJ2-3; 9 nucleotides agree with TRBD1. This CDR3 is 17 amino acids long. The V segment lost 4 bases and the J segment 3 bases; nucleotides outside the gene matches: 11. Germline-derived CDR1 and CDR2 are PRHDT and FYEKMQ (reference sequence).

CDR3 nucleotide sequence: TGTGCCTGGAGTCCCCTAAACAAGGGGCCCGTGAGTGTGAACACTGAAGCTTTCTTT. Translated: CAWSPLNKGPVSVNTEAFF. The genes are TRBV30 and TRBJ1-1; tentatively, D is TRBD1 (5 bases). Germline CDR1 and CDR2: GTSNPN and SVGIG (reference sequence). V lost 2 bases and J lost 0, with 25 bases in between. The CDR3 sequence is 19 residues long.

V gene TRBV2 combines with J gene TRBJ1-1; D not resolved. In germline, CDR1 is SNHLY, CDR2 FYNNEI. V was clipped by 7 bases and J by 0 bases, with 12 bases between them. The CDR3 has 14 amino acids. The CDR3 here is CASTVGRVNTEAFF. CDR3 coding DNA: TGTGCCAGCACTGTGGGCCGCGTGAACACTGAAGCTTTCTTT.

As DNA, the CDR3 is TGTGCCAGCAGCGGACGACAGGGGGGCGGTAACTATGGCTACACCTTC. This codes for CASSGRQGGGNYGYTF. The chain is built from TRBV7-9 and TRBJ1-2, with 9 bases lining up with TRBD1. The V gene end was trimmed by 5 bases and the J gene end by 1 base; junction bases not matched to a gene: 8. The germline CDR1 and CDR2 sequences are SEHNR and FQNEAQ (reference sequence). The CDR3 covers 16 residues.

The gene calls are TRBV2 and TRBJ1-6; no clear D gene. Germline loops: CDR1 SNHLY, CDR2 FYNNEI. This CDR3 comprises 11 residues. The V and J ends lost 7 bases and 9 bases respectively, with 7 bases between them. CDR3 amino acids: CASIGFSPLHF. CDR3 DNA sequence: TGTGCCAGCATCGGGTTTTCACCCCTCCACTTT. Drawing the rest from reference TRBV2 and TRBJ1-6, the complete variable domain is EPEVTQTPSHQVTQMGQEVILRCVPISNHLYFYWYRQILGQKVEFLVSFYNNEISEKSEIFDDQFSVERPDGSNFTLKIRSTKLEDSAMYFCASIGFSPLHFGNGTRLTVT.

The chain has TRBV25-1 and TRBJ2-3; D might be TRBD1 (6 bases). The CDR3 consists of 13 residues. Trimming left V 5 bases short and J 5 bases short, with 11 bases between. The V gene's germline CDR1 is MGHDK and CDR2 SYGVNS. The CDR3 protein is CASSTTGIDTQYF. The CDR3 bases are TGTGCCAGCAGTACAACAGGGATAGATACGCAGTATTTT.

This clone was found once. The chain recombines TRBV28 with TRBJ2-3; TRBD2 agrees at 12 bases. The CDR3 has 16 amino acids. Germline V gives CDR1 MDHEN, CDR2 SYDVKM. V shed 5 bases, J shed 5 bases, and the junction held 8 bases outside the gene matches. CDR3 nucleotide sequence: TGTGCCAGCAGTCCTAGCGGGGGGGCCGTCGGAGATACGCAGTATTTT. Protein: CASSPSGGAVGDTQYF.

This clone was seen only once. This chain connects TRBV10-1 to TRBJ1-2; D may be TRBD1 (6 bases). The CDR3 covers 13 residues. Germline CDR1 reads WNHNN; CDR2 reads SYGVQD (reference sequence). The V gene lost 6 bases and the J gene lost 5 bases, with 13 bases spanning the gap. DNA of the CDR3: TGCGCCAGCAGGAGGACAGCGGTATATGGCTACACCTTC. Translating it yields CASRRTAVYGYTF.

The chain couples TRBV7-9 to TRBJ1-6, with TRBD1 matching 7 bases. From germline, CDR1 is SEHNR and CDR2 FQNEAQ (reference sequence). The CDR3 sequence is 16 residues long. Unmatched junction bases numbered 5, after V lost 1 base and J lost 5 bases. DNA of the CDR3: TGTGCCAGCAGCTTAGGACAGGGCACGGATAATTCACCCCTCCACTTT. This codes for CASSLGQGTDNSPLHF.

The chain recombines TRBV9 with TRBJ2-7; a possible D gene is TRBD1 (6 bases). The germline CDR1 and CDR2 sequences are SGDLS and YYNGEE. The length of the CDR3 is 14 residues. Trimming stripped 3 bases from V and 3 bases from J, with 13 bases between. The CDR3 region is CASSARDTFYEQYF. As DNA, the CDR3 is TGTGCCAGCAGCGCTCGGGACACCTTCTACGAGCAGTACTTC.

The rearrangement joins TRBV5-1 to TRBJ2-2; 8 positions agree with TRBD1. The junction had 3 bases not matched to a gene; V was cut back by 5 bases and J by 0 bases. CDR3 length equals 15 residues. Germline V gives CDR1 SGHRS, CDR2 YFSETQ. The CDR3: CASSTDRANTGELFF. Written as DNA, the CDR3 is TGCGCCAGCAGTACGGACAGGGCGAACACCGGGGAGCTGTTTTTT.

The V call is TRBV19, the J call TRBJ1-1, with 9 positions matching TRBD1. Germline CDR1 and CDR2: LNHDA and SQIVND (reference sequence). This CDR3 contains 15 residues. Trimming at V came to 4 bases and at J to 1 base, leaving 4 bases not matched to a gene. This CDR3 reads CASSRPGQGNTEAFF. The CDR3 nucleotides read TGTGCCAGTAGTAGACCGGGACAGGGGAACACTGAAGCTTTCTTT.

The V gene is TRBV4-3, the J gene TRBJ1-3; D gene unclear. CDR3 length equals 13 residues. Trimming took 8 bases from V and 4 from J, leaving 12 bases between them. The germline CDR1 and CDR2 sequences are LGHNA and YSLEER. The CDR3 region has the DNA TGCGCCAGCGGGGAGTCCCTCGGAAACACCATATATTTT. Its protein is CASGESLGNTIYF.

This chain connects TRBV19 to TRBJ1-2, with TRBD1 matching over 7 bases. CDR1 and CDR2 (germline): LNHDA, SQIVND (reference sequence). This CDR3 is built from 12 residues. V gave up 5 bases and J gave up 8 bases; unmatched junction bases: 5. CDR3 in amino acids: CASSLRDSGYTF. The DNA for the CDR3 is TGTGCCAGTAGTCTCCGGGACAGCGGCTACACCTTC.

The rearrangement links TRBV18 to TRBJ2-7; perhaps TRBD1 as D (6 bases). CDR3 length: 13 residues. Trimming took 0 bases from V and 4 from J, leaving 7 bases between them. From germline, CDR1 is KGHSH and CDR2 LQKENI. The CDR3 sequence: CASSPPDSYEQYF. The DNA for the CDR3 is TGTGCCAGCTCACCACCGGACAGTTACGAGCAGTACTTC.

The chain joins TRBV18 to TRBJ2-1; D gene unclear. V was trimmed by 6 bases and J by 5 bases, leaving 8 bases between them. The germline gives CDR1 KGHSH, CDR2 LQKENI. This CDR3 region has 12 residues. CDR3 loop: CASSLSDNEQFF. CDR3 in DNA: TGTGCCAGCTCCCTTTCCGACAATGAGCAGTTCTTC.